The 13 T cell receptor beta chains below were found in one sample sequenced in a study of blood T cell repertoires in COVID-19. The method was immunoSEQ multiplex PCR; TCRdb's version includes in-frame clones alone and lacks a portion of them. The data contain fewer than 350,000 clones, 75% to 90% of them seen just once; the ten biggest clones take up around 2.3%. The sequencing input was PBMCs or T cells enriched from blood (not recorded which). Every receptor here comes from a woman between 50 and 59 years old who had recovered from COVID-19.

The rearrangement uses TRBV6-6 and TRBJ2-2, with 10 bases aligning to TRBD1. Trimming removed 11 bases from V and 0 bases from J; junction bases left unmatched: 9. Per germline, CDR1 MNHNY and CDR2 SVGAGI (reference sequence). This CDR3 comprises 16 residues. The DNA for the CDR3 is TGTGCCGTCCGGGACAGGGGAGGTCCGAACACCGGGGAGCTGTTTTTT. Its translation: CAVRDRGGPNTGELFF.

This chain uses TRBV30 with TRBJ2-7; D is unclear. Germline assignment: CDR1 GTSNPN and CDR2 SVGIG (reference sequence). The CDR3 runs 12 residues. With 5 bases removed from V and 3 bases from J, the gap between germline ends came to 11 bases. CDR3 sequence: CAWEPLVYEQYF. DNA of the CDR3: TGTGCCTGGGAACCGTTAGTCTACGAGCAGTACTTC.

The chain links TRBV19 to TRBJ1-1, with 7 nucleotides matching TRBD1. The V gene end was trimmed by 5 bases and the J gene end by 1 base; junction bases not matched to a gene: 10. The CDR3 consists of 16 residues. The germline V gene has CDR1 LNHDA and CDR2 SQIVND (reference sequence). CDR3 nucleotides: TGTGCCAGTAGTTTGTCAGGGGGAAGTCAGAACACTGAAGCTTTCTTT. This sequence encodes CASSLSGGSQNTEAFF.

This clone was observed a few times. The rearrangement joins TRBV3-1 (or the pseudogene TRBV3-2) to TRBJ1-2; 11 nucleotides line up with TRBD1. J gave up 10 bases and V 2 bases, and 6 bases lay outside the gene matches. This CDR3 has 14 residues. Per the germline V gene, CDR1 is LGHDT and CDR2 is YNNKEL (reference sequence). The CDR3 region is CASSQYPGQGVYTF. Here the CDR3 DNA reads TGTGCCAGCAGCCAATACCCGGGACAGGGGGTCTACACCTTC.

V is TRBV29-1 and J is TRBJ1-1; D not certain. Germline loops: CDR1 SQVTM, CDR2 ANQGSEA. V was shortened by 5 bases and J by 3 bases, with 13 bases between the two germline ends. This CDR3 has 13 amino acids. CDR3 sequence reads: CSVREGTYTEAFF. CDR3 DNA sequence: TGCAGCGTTCGGGAGGGAACGTACACTGAAGCTTTCTTT.

This chain connects TRBV28 to TRBJ2-1, with TRBD2 matching 13 bases. V lost 5 bases to trimming and J lost 4 bases; unmatched junction nucleotides: 8. Germline assignment: CDR1 MDHEN and CDR2 SYDVKM. There are 17 residues in the CDR3. The CDR3 DNA is TGTGCCAGCAGTCGAGGACTAGCGGGGGCCCTATACAATGAGCAGTTCTTC. Translation: CASSRGLAGALYNEQFF.

This clone was counted only a few times. V usage is TRBV7-2 and J usage is TRBJ2-3; D is uncertain. This CDR3 spans 15 amino acids. V gave up 2 bases and J gave up 6 bases, with 15 bases separating them. Germline V gene data show CDR1 as SGHTA and CDR2 as FQGNSA. For the CDR3, the DNA is TGTGCCAGCAGCTTATCCCCCCCTAGACGCGATACGCAGTATTTT. It specifies CASSLSPPRRDTQYF. The full variable domain, its missing parts supplied by reference TRBV7-2 and TRBJ2-3, is GAGVSQSPSNKVTEKGKDVELRCDPISGHTALYWYRQSLGQGLEFLIYFQGNSAPDKSGLPSDRFSAERTGGSVSTLTIQRTQQEDSAVYLCASSLSPPRRDTQYFGPGTRLTVL.

This clone was observed a handful of times. V gene TRBV18 combines with J gene TRBJ1-3; D unclear. Trimming took 2 bases from V and 0 from J, leaving 8 bases between them. CDR1 and CDR2 (germline): KGHSH, LQKENI. The CDR3 contains 15 residues. The CDR3 protein is CASSPAGFSGNTIYF. The CDR3 DNA sequence: TGTGCCAGCTCACCAGCAGGCTTCTCTGGAAACACCATATATTTT.

This clone was picked up a small number of times. The V gene is TRBV5-1, the J gene TRBJ2-7; D is ambiguous. V lost 0 bases and J lost 1, with 11 bases in between. The CDR3 totals 15 residues. Germline-derived CDR1 and CDR2 are SGHRS and YFSETQ. CDR3 coding DNA: TGCGCCAGCAGCTTGGCCAATGCGGCTTCCTACGAGCAGTACTTC. Translating gives CASSLANAASYEQYF.

This clone was recorded once. The rearrangement links TRBV9 to TRBJ2-3; D uncertain. The V end was cut by 3 bases, the J end by 7 bases, with 12 bases between. Per the germline V gene, CDR1 is SGDLS and CDR2 is YYNGEE. The CDR3 runs to 13 residues. Here the CDR3 DNA reads TGTGCCAGCAGCGGAAATCTGCAGAATACGCAGTATTTT. Encoded protein: CASSGNLQNTQYF.

In regard to this clone: One end of the junction does not line up with germline, which may come from a read error. The chain combines TRBV13 with TRBJ2-1; 7 bases fit TRBD1. The CDR3 has 13 residues. Germline V lookup: CDR1 PRHDT, CDR2 FYEKMQ (reference sequence). This chain's CDR3 is CASSYHRTGERFF. Here the CDR3 DNA reads TGTGCCAGCAGCTATCACCGGACAGGTGAGCGGTTCTTC. Complete variable domain (other parts from reference TRBV13 and TRBJ2-1): AAGVIQSPRHLIKEKRETATLKCYPIPRHDTVYWYQQGPGQDPQFLISFYEKMQSDKGSIPDRFSAQQFSDYHSELNMSSLELGDSALYFCASSYHRTGERFFGPGTRLTVL.

This rearrangement joins TRBV5-6 to TRBJ2-2; 11 bases map to TRBD1. The V segment lost 0 bases and the J segment 4 bases; nucleotides outside the gene matches: 2. The CDR3 extends over 16 amino acids. The V gene's germline CDR1 is SGHDT and CDR2 YYEEEE. The CDR3 sequence is CASSLAGTGGTGELFF. Written as DNA, the CDR3 is TGTGCCAGCAGCTTGGCCGGGACAGGGGGCACCGGGGAGCTGTTTTTT. Variable domain in full (rest from reference TRBV5-6 and TRBJ2-2): DAGVTQSPTHLIKTRGQQVTLRCSPKSGHDTVSWYQQALGQGPQFIFQYYEEEERQRGNFPDRFSGHQFPNYSSELNVNALLLGDSALYLCASSLAGTGGTGELFFGEGSRLTVL.

The chain links TRBV7-7 to TRBJ2-5; 8 bases map to TRBD2. The J segment lost 5 bases and the V segment lost 3 bases, leaving 8 bases of the junction unmatched. The CDR3 has 15 amino acids. From germline, CDR1 is SSHAT and CDR2 FNYEAQ (reference sequence). CDR3 nucleotides: TGTGCCAGCAGCTTCCGCGGGCCGGGGGGGGAGACCCAGTACTTC. Translating gives CASSFRGPGGETQYF.